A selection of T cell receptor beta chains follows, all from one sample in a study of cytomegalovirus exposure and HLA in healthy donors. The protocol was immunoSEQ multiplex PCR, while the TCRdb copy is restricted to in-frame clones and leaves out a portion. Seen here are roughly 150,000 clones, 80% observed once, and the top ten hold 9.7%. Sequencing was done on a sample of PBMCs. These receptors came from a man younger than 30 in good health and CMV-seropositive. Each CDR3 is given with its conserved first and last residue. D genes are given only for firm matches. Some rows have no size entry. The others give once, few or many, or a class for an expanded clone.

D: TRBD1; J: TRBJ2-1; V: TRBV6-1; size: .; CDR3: CASSRQGWISNEQFF; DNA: TGTGCCAGCAGTAGACAGGGCTGGATTTCCAATGAGCAGTTCTTC
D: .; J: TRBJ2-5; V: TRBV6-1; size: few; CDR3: CASSSEVQETQYF; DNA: TGTGCCAGCAGTTCCGAGGTTCAAGAGACCCAGTACTTC
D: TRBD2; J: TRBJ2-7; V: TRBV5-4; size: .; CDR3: CASSSSRGAYEQYF; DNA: TGTGCCAGCAGCTCGTCACGGGGGGCCTACGAGCAGTACTTC
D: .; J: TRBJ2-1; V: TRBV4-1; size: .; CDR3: CASSQVILLVAASTYNEQFF; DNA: TGCGCCAGCAGCCAAGTAATTCTCTTAGTCGCGGCTAGCACCTACAATGAGCAGTTCTTC
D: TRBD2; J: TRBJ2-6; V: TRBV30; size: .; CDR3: CAWSRGEANVLTF; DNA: TGTGCCTGGAGTCGGGGGGAGGCCAACGTCCTGACTTTC
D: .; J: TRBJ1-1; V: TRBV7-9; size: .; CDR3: CASSPTTIQGAEAFF; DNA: TGTGCCAGCAGCCCAACCACTATCCAGGGCGCTGAAGCTTTCTTT
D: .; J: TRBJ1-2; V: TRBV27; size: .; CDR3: CASSFLSLGGPSGYTF; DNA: TGTGCCAGCAGTTTCTTGTCTCTGGGTGGGCCTTCTGGCTACACCTTC
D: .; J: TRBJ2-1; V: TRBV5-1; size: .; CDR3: CASSPRAVGRYNEQFF; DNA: TGCGCCAGCAGCCCCAGGGCAGTGGGGAGGTACAATGAGCAGTTCTTC
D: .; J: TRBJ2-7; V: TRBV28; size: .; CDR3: CASSSRRLALTYEQYF; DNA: TGTGCCAGCAGTTCCCGCCGTCTAGCGTTAACCTACGAGCAGTACTTC
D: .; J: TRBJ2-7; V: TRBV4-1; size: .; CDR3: CASSRSQGLGEQYF; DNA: TGCGCCAGCAGCCGGAGTCAGGGGTTGGGGGAGCAGTACTTC
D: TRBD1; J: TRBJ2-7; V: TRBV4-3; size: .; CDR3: CASSQDRDRSSYEQYF; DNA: TGCGCCAGCAGCCAAGATCGGGACAGGAGCTCCTACGAGCAGTACTTC
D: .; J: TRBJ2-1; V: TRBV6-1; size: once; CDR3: CASSPSGQLNEQFF; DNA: TGTGCCAGCAGTCCATCTGGACAGCTCAATGAGCAGTTCTTC
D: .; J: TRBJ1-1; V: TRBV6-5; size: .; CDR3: CASSYSRGAEAFF; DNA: TGTGCCAGCAGTTACTCCAGGGGAGCTGAAGCTTTCTTT
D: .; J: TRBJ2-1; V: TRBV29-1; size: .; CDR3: CSVESSLVSYNEQFF; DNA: TGCAGCGTTGAGTCCTCACTAGTTTCCTACAATGAGCAGTTCTTC
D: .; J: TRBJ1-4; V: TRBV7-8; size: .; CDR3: CASSLGGDEKLFF; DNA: TGTGCCAGCAGCCTAGGCGGAGATGAAAAACTGTTTTTT
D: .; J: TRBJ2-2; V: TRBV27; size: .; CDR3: CASSYDRTVTTGELFF; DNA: TGTGCCAGCAGTTATGACCGGACAGTGACCACCGGGGAGCTGTTTTTT
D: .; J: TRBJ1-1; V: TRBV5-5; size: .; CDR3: CASSFGGPTEAFF; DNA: TGTGCCAGCAGCTTCGGGGGGCCCACTGAAGCTTTCTTT
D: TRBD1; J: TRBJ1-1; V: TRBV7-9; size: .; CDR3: CASSDRQGHTEAFF; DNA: TGTGCCAGCAGCGACCGACAGGGGCACACTGAAGCTTTCTTT
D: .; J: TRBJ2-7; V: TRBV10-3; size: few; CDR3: CASQSDEQYF; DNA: TGTGCCTCTCAGTCTGACGAGCAGTACTTC
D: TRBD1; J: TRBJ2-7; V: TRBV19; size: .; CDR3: CASSIESGTGGWDEQYF; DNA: TGTGCCAGTAGTATAGAATCCGGGACAGGGGGCTGGGACGAGCAGTACTTC
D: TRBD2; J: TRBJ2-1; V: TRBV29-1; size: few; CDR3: CSTILAGHNEQFF; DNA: TGCAGCACGATACTAGCGGGACACAATGAGCAGTTCTTC
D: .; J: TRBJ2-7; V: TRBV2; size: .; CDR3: CASSEREGGTYEQYF; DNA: TGTGCCAGCAGTGAACGGGAAGGTGGGACCTACGAGCAGTACTTC
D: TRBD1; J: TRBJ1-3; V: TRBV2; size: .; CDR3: CASSEDRANTIYF; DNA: TGTGCCAGCAGTGAGGACAGGGCGAACACCATATATTTT
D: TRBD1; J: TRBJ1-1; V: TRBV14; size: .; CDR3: CASSRTGGFRAFF; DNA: TGTGCCAGCAGTCGGACAGGGGGGTTTCGGGCTTTCTTT
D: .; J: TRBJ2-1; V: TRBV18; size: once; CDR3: CASSPVPSSSYNEQFF; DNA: TGTGCCAGCTCACCGGTCCCAAGTAGCTCCTACAATGAGCAGTTCTTC
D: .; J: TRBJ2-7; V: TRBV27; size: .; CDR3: CASSLRTQAYEQYF; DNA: TGTGCCAGCAGTTTACGGACTCAGGCCTACGAGCAGTACTTC
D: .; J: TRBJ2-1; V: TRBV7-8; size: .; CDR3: CASSLVGAGGGHEQFF; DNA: TGTGCCAGCAGCTTAGTCGGGGCAGGGGGAGGCCATGAGCAGTTCTTC
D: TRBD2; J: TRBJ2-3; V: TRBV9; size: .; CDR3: CASSPNVAGGTTDTQYF; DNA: TGTGCCAGCAGCCCAAACGTAGCGGGAGGGACTACAGATACGCAGTATTTT